Included here is one TCR beta chain sequence, with context. The source of the sample is a study of cytomegalovirus exposure and HLA in healthy donors. PCR involved 60 Vbeta and 13 Jbeta primers. Profiled with immunoSEQ multiplex PCR; TCRdb holds only in-frame clones, not every one. The data contain fewer than 150,000 clones, 80% of them singletons. Germline V gene data show CDR1 as SGHRS and CDR2 as YFSETQ. V gave up 4 bases and J gave up 3 bases, with 10 bases separating them. The CDR3 is 13 residues long. Sequencing was carried out using PBMCs. The chain couples TRBV5-1 to TRBJ2-5; D call uncertain. This TCR derives from a male donor in good health and CMV-seronegative. As DNA, the CDR3 is TGCGCCAGCAGCCCCAACGTAGAAGAGACCCAGTACTTC. Translated: CASSPNVEETQYF.